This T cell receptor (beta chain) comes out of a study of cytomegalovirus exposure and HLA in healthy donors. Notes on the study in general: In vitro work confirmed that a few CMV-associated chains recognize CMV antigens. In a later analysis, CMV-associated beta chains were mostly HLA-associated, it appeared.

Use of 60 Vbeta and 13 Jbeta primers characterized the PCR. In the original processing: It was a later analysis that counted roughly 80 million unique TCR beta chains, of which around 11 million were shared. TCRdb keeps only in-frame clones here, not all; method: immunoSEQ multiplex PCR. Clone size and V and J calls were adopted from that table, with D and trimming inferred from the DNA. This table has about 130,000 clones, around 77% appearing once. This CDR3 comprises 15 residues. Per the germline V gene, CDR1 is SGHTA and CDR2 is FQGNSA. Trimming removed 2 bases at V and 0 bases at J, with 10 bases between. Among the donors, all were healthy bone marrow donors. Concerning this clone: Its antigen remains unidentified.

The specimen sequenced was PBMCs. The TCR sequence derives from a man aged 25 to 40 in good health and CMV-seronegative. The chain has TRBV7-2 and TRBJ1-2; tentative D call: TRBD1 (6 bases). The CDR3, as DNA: TGTGCCAGCAGCTTACAGGGGAGCACTAACTATGGCTACACCTTC. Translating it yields CASSLQGSTNYGYTF.